Listed here is a single TCR beta chain. What it binds is not known. The sample belongs to a study of T cell responses to AZD1222 COVID-19 vaccine. Study-level findings and limits: Donor demographics were predominantly white British with a female majority; clonal diversity may be underestimated. Only 5 or 6 AZD1222 recipients tested seropositive at baseline. Sampling that yielded the repertoires occurred only after the peak T cell response.

V was clipped by 3 bases and J by 9 bases; unmatched bases: 10. The CDR3 covers 16 residues. Libraries were prepared by immunoSEQ multiplex PCR; TCRdb keeps only in-frame clonotypes and omits some of them. The sample contains 90,000 to 150,000 clones, about 93% of which appear only once. Sequenced here: peripheral blood, sampled 28 days after the second dose of the MenACWY control vaccine. The rearrangement links TRBV23-1 to TRBJ1-6; 8 nucleotides line up with TRBD1. TRBV23-1 counts as an open reading frame of uncertain function. The receptor comes from an adult who received the MenACWY meningococcal vaccine as a control. The CDR3 spells CASSHPRTGRSSPLHF. The CDR3 DNA sequence: TGCGCCAGCAGTCATCCACGGACAGGGAGGAGTTCACCCCTCCACTTT.